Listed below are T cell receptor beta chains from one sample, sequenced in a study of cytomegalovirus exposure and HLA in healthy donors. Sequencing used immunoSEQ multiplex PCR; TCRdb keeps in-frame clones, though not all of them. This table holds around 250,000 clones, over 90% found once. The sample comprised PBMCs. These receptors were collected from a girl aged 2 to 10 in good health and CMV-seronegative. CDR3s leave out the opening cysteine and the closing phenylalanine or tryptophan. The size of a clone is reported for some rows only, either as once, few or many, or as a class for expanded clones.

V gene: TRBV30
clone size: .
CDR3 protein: ACWRRGSVTDTQY

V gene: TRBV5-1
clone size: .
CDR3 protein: ASSLDTGSRELF

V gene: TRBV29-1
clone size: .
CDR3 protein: SVLTSRDYEQY

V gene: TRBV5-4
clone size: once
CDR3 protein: ASSSNRGWVVNTEAF

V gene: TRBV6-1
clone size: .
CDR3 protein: ASSDATPYSNQPQH

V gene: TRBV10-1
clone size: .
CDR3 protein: ASSEGGGGDRNEKLF

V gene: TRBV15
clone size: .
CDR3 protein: ATSRDLLAGVSTGELF

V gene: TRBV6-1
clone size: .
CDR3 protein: ASRSRAINSPLH

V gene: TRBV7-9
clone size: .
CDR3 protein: ASTPRGREGLGEQF

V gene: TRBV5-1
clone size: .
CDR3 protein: ASSLGGTSGRETQY

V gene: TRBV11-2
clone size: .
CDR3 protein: ASSLVGVGNEKLF

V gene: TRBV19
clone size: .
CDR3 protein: ASSITGQGGGLYEQY

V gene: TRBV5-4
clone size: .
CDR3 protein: ASSLEGLAGGPYEQY

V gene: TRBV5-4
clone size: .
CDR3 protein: ASSTGTSGGSPYNEQF

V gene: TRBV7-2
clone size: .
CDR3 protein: ASSLGPDTNEKLF

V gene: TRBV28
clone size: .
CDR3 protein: ASLKGAHSYNEQF

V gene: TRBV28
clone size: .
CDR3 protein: ASSLWTGGDQPQH

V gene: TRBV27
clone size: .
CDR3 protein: ASSLLVGPEQF

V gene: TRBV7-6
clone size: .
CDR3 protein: ASSRPTSGRNSYNEQF

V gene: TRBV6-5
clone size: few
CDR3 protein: ASSPSRGNTEAF

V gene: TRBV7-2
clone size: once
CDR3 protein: ASSLLGQGALEPQH

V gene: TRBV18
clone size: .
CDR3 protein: ASSHPRQGNNYGYT

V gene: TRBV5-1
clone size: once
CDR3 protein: ASSLAGTGHEQY

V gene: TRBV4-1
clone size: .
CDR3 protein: ASSLLDPPYEQY

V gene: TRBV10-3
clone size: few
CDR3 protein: AIMETGGGYT

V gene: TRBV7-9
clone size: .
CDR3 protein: ASSPSRPGGSSYEQY

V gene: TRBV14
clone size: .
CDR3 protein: ASSQGSLGGHYGYT

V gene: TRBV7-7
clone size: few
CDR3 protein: ASSLARGDEAF

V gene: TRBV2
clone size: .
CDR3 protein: ASNLRTSTDTQY

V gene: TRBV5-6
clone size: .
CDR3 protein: ASSEASAGEQY

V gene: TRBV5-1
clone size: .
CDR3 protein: ASSLGQNYEQY